These 22 T cell receptor beta chains were sequenced from one sample in a study of blood T cell repertoires in COVID-19. Clones were read by immunoSEQ multiplex PCR, and TCRdb kept only the in-frame ones, dropping some. This table has a few hundred thousand clones, over 75% appearing once. Sequencing input: peripheral blood. Receptors were obtained from a woman in her 70s with acute or convalescent COVID-19.

The chain uses TRBV18 and TRBJ1-1, with 8 nucleotides matching TRBD1. CDR1 is KGHSH and CDR2 is LQKENI in the germline V gene. The CDR3 spans 13 residues. Losses at the gene ends were 8 bases for V and 7 bases for J; bases not matched to a gene: 9. The CDR3 reads CASRDRTTGEAFF. CDR3 nucleotide sequence: TGTGCCAGCCGGGACAGGACAACAGGTGAAGCTTTCTTT.

This clone has just a few counts. V usage is TRBV4-2 and J usage is TRBJ2-7; D gene ambiguous. The CDR3 loop spans 13 amino acids. The germline V gene encodes CDR1 LGHNA and CDR2 YNFKEQ. Trimming took 4 bases from V and 1 from J, leaving 8 bases between them. CDR3 protein: CASSPGSSYEQYF. CDR3 nucleotide sequence: TGTGCCAGCAGCCCCGGGTCGTCCTACGAGCAGTACTTC.

V is TRBV7-3 and J is TRBJ1-1, with D tentatively TRBD1 (6 bases). The germline CDR1 and CDR2 sequences are SGHTA and FQGTGA. CDR3 size: 15 residues. Between the trimmed V and J ends, which lost 2 bases and 1 base, there was a span of 11 bases. The CDR3 nucleotides read TGTGCCAGCAGCTTACAGGGGATGGGGAACACTGAAGCTTTCTTT. This translates into CASSLQGMGNTEAFF. The complete variable domain, with remaining parts taken from reference TRBV7-3 and TRBJ1-1, reads GAGVSQTPSNKVTEKGKYVELRCDPISGHTALYWYRQSLGQGPEFLIYFQGTGAADDSGLPNDRFFAVRPEGSVSTLKIQRTERGDSAVYLCASSLQGMGNTEAFFGQGTRLTVV.

The gene calls are TRBV24-1 and TRBJ2-3; TRBD1 might be the D (5 bases). In germline, CDR1 is KGHDR, CDR2 SFDVKD. There are 13 residues in the CDR3. Trimming took 4 bases from V and 4 from J, leaving 8 bases between them. CDR3 sequence reads: CATSEAGSDTQYF. The CDR3 DNA sequence: TGTGCCACCAGTGAAGCAGGGTCAGATACGCAGTATTTT.

The chain links TRBV30 to TRBJ1-5; D gene ambiguous. This CDR3 contains 14 residues. The V gene's germline CDR1 is GTSNPN and CDR2 SVGIG (reference sequence). V was pared by 3 bases and J by 9 bases, with 18 bases between. In DNA form, the CDR3 reads TGTGCCTGGAGCGGAGGCCCGCCGGATAGGCCCCAGCATTTT. This encodes CAWSGGPPDRPQHF.

The chain is built from TRBV30 and TRBJ2-1, with TRBD2 matching 11 bases. Germline-derived CDR1 and CDR2 are GTSNPN and SVGIG (reference sequence). Trimming cost V 4 bases and J 0 bases; bases outside gene matches: 20. The CDR3 runs 21 residues. CDR3 in amino acids: CAWMARLRLAGTESSYNEQFF. CDR3 nucleotides: TGTGCCTGGATGGCTCGCCTCCGACTAGCGGGGACTGAGAGCTCCTACAATGAGCAGTTCTTC.

This chain uses TRBV10-1 with TRBJ2-1; the D gene is possibly TRBD2 (5 bases). The length of the CDR3 is 13 residues. The germline CDR1 and CDR2 sequences are WNHNN and SYGVQD (reference sequence). V gave up 0 bases and J gave up 11 bases, with 11 bases separating them. CDR3 region: CASSESTKTKQFF. The CDR3 DNA reads TGCGCCAGCAGTGAGTCGACTAAAACTAAGCAGTTCTTC.

The chain joins TRBV9 to TRBJ1-4; the match to TRBD1 covers 7 bases. This CDR3 has 16 residues. V lost 4 bases and J lost 4; bases outside the gene matches: 10. Germline assignment: CDR1 SGDLS and CDR2 YYNGEE. This CDR3 reads CASSRGQVGGNEKLFF. The CDR3, as DNA: TGTGCCAGCAGCCGAGGACAGGTTGGGGGTAATGAAAAACTGTTTTTT.

This clone was picked up one time. The V call is TRBV9, the J call TRBJ2-3, with a weak D call TRBD2 (6 bases). Trimming stripped 0 bases from V and 2 bases from J, with 10 bases between. CDR1 SGDLS and CDR2 YYNGEE come from the germline V gene. The CDR3 spans 15 residues. In DNA form, the CDR3 reads TGTGCCAGCAGCGTAGGCGGGGAGGACACAGATACGCAGTATTTT. Protein sequence: CASSVGGEDTDTQYF.

V usage is TRBV11-2 and J usage is TRBJ1-1; no definite D call. Per germline, CDR1 SGHAT and CDR2 FQNNGV. The V gene lost 2 bases and the J gene lost 1 base, with 5 bases spanning the gap. This CDR3 is built from 13 residues. CDR3 DNA sequence: TGTGCCAGCAGCTTAAACTCGAACACTGAAGCTTTCTTT. Amino acids: CASSLNSNTEAFF.

V and J are TRBV7-9 and TRBJ2-1; 8 bases map to TRBD2. The CDR3 spans 14 residues. Germline lookup yields CDR1 SEHNR and CDR2 FQNEAQ (reference sequence). V trimming: 2 bases; J trimming: 7 bases; junction bases outside the gene matches: 4. Here the CDR3 reads CASSLRGGSNEQFF. In nucleotides, the CDR3 is TGTGCCAGCAGCTTACGGGGGGGTTCAAATGAGCAGTTCTTC.

The genes are TRBV11-2 and TRBJ1-1; D is unclear. CDR1 SGHAT and CDR2 FQNNGV come from the germline V gene. Trimming cost V 3 bases and J 9 bases, with 14 bases left between them. There are 13 residues in the CDR3. The CDR3 loop reads CASSFLLSSQAFF. CDR3 bases: TGTGCCAGCAGCTTTCTCCTTTCTAGTCAAGCTTTCTTT.

The chain is built from TRBV10-3 and TRBJ2-1; perhaps TRBD1 as D (6 bases). The germline CDR1 and CDR2 sequences are ENHRY and SYGVKD. The CDR3 is 13 residues long. Trimming cost V 10 bases and J 0 bases, with 10 bases left between them. The CDR3, as DNA: TGTGCCACCCGGGACAACTCCTACAATGAGCAGTTCTTC. It encodes CATRDNSYNEQFF.

This clone was found a few times. The chain joins TRBV2 to TRBJ2-1; a possible D gene is TRBD2 (7 bases). CDR1 and CDR2 (germline): SNHLY, FYNNEI. V lost 3 bases and J 0 bases, leaving 9 bases between the germline ends. CDR3 size: 15 residues. CDR3 region: CASSERGGSYNEQFF. The CDR3 DNA is TGTGCCAGCAGTGAGAGGGGGGGCTCCTACAATGAGCAGTTCTTC.

This chain connects TRBV5-1 to TRBJ2-3, with 8 bases aligning to TRBD1. Per the germline V gene, CDR1 is SGHRS and CDR2 is YFSETQ. The CDR3 runs to 15 residues. Germline trimming cut 0 bases from V and 1 base from J; bases unmatched to any gene: 1. Here the CDR3 DNA reads TGCGCCAGCAGCTTGGGACAGGGGCGCACAGATACGCAGTATTTT. Translated: CASSLGQGRTDTQYF.

V gene TRBV7-9 combines with J gene TRBJ1-2, with 9 positions matching TRBD1. CDR3 length equals 14 residues. V was clipped by 3 bases and J by 8 bases; unmatched bases: 7. In germline, CDR1 is SEHNR, CDR2 FQNEAQ (reference sequence). CDR3 DNA sequence: TGTGCCAGCAGCTTTGGGACAGGGAGAGGCGGCTACACCTTC. Translating it yields CASSFGTGRGGYTF.

This chain uses TRBV28 with TRBJ1-2; 10 nucleotides agree with TRBD1. Per the germline V gene, CDR1 is MDHEN and CDR2 is SYDVKM. The CDR3 spans 14 residues. The trim removed 6 bases at V and 3 bases at J, leaving 4 bases unmatched. The CDR3 bases are TGTGCCAGCAGAGGGACAGGGGTTGACTATGGCTACACCTTC. Translating gives CASRGTGVDYGYTF.

This chain connects TRBV6-5 to TRBJ2-7, with 7 bases identical to TRBD1. The junction had 4 bases not matched to a gene; V was cut back by 5 bases and J by 3 bases. CDR1 and CDR2 from the germline V gene are MNHEY and SVGAGI. The CDR3 is made up of 13 amino acids. In nucleotides, the CDR3 is TGTGCCAGCAGTACGACAGGGCTCTACGAGCAGTACTTC. It translates to CASSTTGLYEQYF.

The sample holds one count of this clone. V and J are TRBV14 and TRBJ1-1; 8 bases are shared with TRBD1. Germline V gene data show CDR1 as SGHDN and CDR2 as FVKESK. V was pared by 7 bases and J by 5 bases, with 9 bases of the junction left unmatched. The CDR3 has 14 residues. The CDR3 nucleotides are TGTGCCAGCATCAGGACAGGGATGGGTACTGAAGCTTTCTTT. Residues: CASIRTGMGTEAFF. The full variable domain, completed using reference TRBV14 and TRBJ1-1, is EAGVTQFPSHSVIEKGQTVTLRCDPISGHDNLYWYRRVMGKEIKFLLHFVKESKQDESGMPNNRFLAERTGGTYSTLKVQPAELEDSGVYFCASIRTGMGTEAFFGQGTRLTVV.

V gene TRBV2 combines with J gene TRBJ2-6; 8 bases map to TRBD1. The V gene end was trimmed by 10 bases and the J gene end by 0 bases; junction bases not matched to a gene: 11. This CDR3 region has 17 residues. Germline V gene sequence: CDR1 SNHLY, CDR2 FYNNEI. Written as DNA, the CDR3 is TGTGCCACCCCCTCCGGACAGGGCCGCTCTGGGGCCAACGTCCTGACTTTC. Its protein is CATPSGQGRSGANVLTF.

V usage is TRBV6-6 and J usage is TRBJ1-2; D gene ambiguous. Trimming cost V 7 bases and J 1 base, with 7 bases left between them. In germline, CDR1 is MNHNY, CDR2 SVGAGI (reference sequence). This CDR3 has 12 residues. CDR3 protein: CASKRDNYGYTF. The CDR3 nucleotides read TGTGCCAGCAAAAGAGATAACTATGGCTACACCTTC.

The chain couples TRBV5-4 to TRBJ2-7; D is perhaps TRBD1 (6 bases). Germline CDR1 reads SGHNT; CDR2 reads YYREEE (reference sequence). The CDR3 is made up of 14 amino acids. V was clipped by 3 bases and J by 5 bases, with 15 bases between them. The CDR3 DNA follows: TGTGCCAGCAGCTCCTTAACAGGGAGCCACGAGCAGTACTTC. Translating it yields CASSSLTGSHEQYF.